The clone carrying this TCR beta chain was counted many times. The antigen remains undetermined. TCRdb itself ran the reads through MiXCR, one entry per CDR3 protein. This table holds some 920,000 distinct CDR3 sequences, approximately 31% found once. The data originate from a study of T cell repertoires in cytomegalovirus infection. Study-wide background: Public TCR beta signatures were indicative of both CMV infection and a matching HLA type.

CDR1 SGHTA and CDR2 FQGNSA come from the germline V gene. J was trimmed by 3 bases and V by 3 bases; bases with no gene match: 20. The CDR3 totals 20 residues. Here the sequenced sample was cultured CD8+ T cells from PBMCs, taken from culture after CMV antigen stimulation. The rearrangement links TRBV7-2 to TRBJ1-2; 9 positions match TRBD1. This TCR was recovered from a human donor in good health (CMV status not recorded). Some clones in this sample may be carry-over from other donors' samples. The CDR3 DNA reads as TGTGCCAGCAGCTTCAAGTACTACCGGGACAGGGTTATAGTAGACTATGGCTACACCTTC. Its translation is CASSFKYYRDRVIVDYGYTF.